These 13 T cell receptor beta chains were sequenced from one sample in a study of shared clonotypes between healthy human individuals. Assay used: immunoSEQ multiplex PCR; TCRdb lists only in-frame clones, some missing. The sample has about 1 million clones; about 75% are singletons. The sample consisted of memory CD4+ T cells sorted from blood. As for subset: CD45RA-negative fraction. Receptor source: a man in his late teens or twenties in good health.

This clone was observed a single time. The chain employs TRBV4-1 and TRBJ1-4; 8 bases are shared with TRBD1. CDR1 and CDR2 from the germline V gene are MGHRA and YSYEKL. V gave up 4 bases and J gave up 0 bases; unmatched junction bases: 13. The CDR3 length is 19 residues. The CDR3 loop reads CASSPPGRGRGPTNEKLFF. CDR3 coding DNA: TGCGCCAGCAGCCCCCCGGGCAGGGGGCGCGGGCCAACTAATGAAAAACTGTTTTTT.

The chain joins TRBV7-6 to TRBJ2-2; 11 bases line up with TRBD1. Germline values: CDR1 SGHVS, CDR2 FNYEAQ. The V segment lost 5 bases and the J segment 7 bases; nucleotides outside the gene matches: 6. This CDR3 has 15 amino acids. CDR3 loop: CASSARTGGGGELFF. CDR3 DNA sequence: TGTGCCAGCAGCGCCCGGACAGGGGGCGGCGGGGAGCTGTTTTTT.

To note about this clone: Germline and junction disagree at one end, which may indicate a read error. The rearrangement links TRBV7-7 to TRBJ2-1; 10 nucleotides line up with TRBD2. Germline V lookup: CDR1 SSHAT, CDR2 FNYEAQ (reference sequence). CDR3 length: 16 amino acids. This CDR3 reads CASSPLVAGGYNEQFF. CDR3 nucleotide sequence: TGTGCTAGCAGCCCGCTGGTAGCGGGAGGCTACAATGAGCAGTTCTTC.

The rearrangement joins TRBV4-1 to TRBJ2-1, with TRBD2 matching over 7 bases. The CDR3 runs 14 residues. V shed 7 bases, J shed 4 bases, and the junction held 7 bases outside the gene matches. Germline V gene data show CDR1 as MGHRA and CDR2 as YSYEKL. The CDR3 protein is CASMGQAGYNEQFF. The CDR3 nucleotides read TGCGCCAGCATGGGGCAAGCGGGATACAATGAGCAGTTCTTC.

The V and J genes are TRBV6-1 and TRBJ2-7; D may be TRBD2 (6 bases). Germline-derived CDR1 and CDR2 are MNHNS and SASEGT. Deletions cut 5 bases from V and 0 bases from J, with 11 bases between. The length of the CDR3 is 14 residues. The CDR3: CASSRDFRSYEQYF. The CDR3 DNA sequence: TGTGCCAGCAGTAGGGACTTCCGCTCCTACGAGCAGTACTTC.

The chain has TRBV30 and TRBJ1-5; D is possibly TRBD1 (6 bases). The CDR3 spans 13 residues. V shed 4 bases and J shed 7 bases, with 14 bases lying between them. The V gene's germline CDR1 is GTSNPN and CDR2 SVGIG (reference sequence). The DNA for the CDR3 is TGTGCCTGGAAAGGGGGGGGGTCCCAGCCCCAGCATTTT. Its translation: CAWKGGGSQPQHF.

The J gene is TRBJ2-5, the V gene TRBV14; tentative D call: TRBD2 (6 bases). The CDR3 loop spans 14 amino acids. From germline, CDR1 is SGHDN and CDR2 FVKESK. Trimming removed 2 bases from V and 5 bases from J, with 12 bases in between. CDR3: CASSQFSGAETQYF. CDR3 in DNA: TGTGCCAGCAGCCAATTCTCGGGAGCGGAGACCCAGTACTTC.

The chain uses TRBV7-8 and TRBJ1-4; D is uncertain. With 2 bases removed from V and 6 bases from J, the gap between germline ends came to 10 bases. CDR3 length equals 14 residues. Germline V gene data show CDR1 as SGHVS and CDR2 as FQNEAQ. CDR3 in DNA: TGTGCCAGCAGCTTAATCCCGGGCGATGAAAAACTGTTTTTT. It translates to CASSLIPGDEKLFF.

The chain uses TRBV6-1 and TRBJ2-4, with TRBD1 matching over 11 bases. This CDR3 contains 15 residues. V trimming: 6 bases; J trimming: 4 bases; junction bases outside the gene matches: 5. The V gene's germline CDR1 is MNHNS and CDR2 SASEGT. CDR3 DNA sequence: TGTGCCAGCAGCACGGGGACAGGGGGAAAAAACATTCAGTACTTC. Protein: CASSTGTGGKNIQYF.

The chain combines TRBV6-1 with TRBJ1-2, with TRBD1 matching 7 bases. Germline loops: CDR1 MNHNS, CDR2 SASEGT. This CDR3 spans 13 amino acids. The V segment lost 4 bases and the J segment 7 bases; nucleotides outside the gene matches: 6. The CDR3 loop reads CASSAGTESGYTF. Written as DNA, the CDR3 is TGTGCCAGCAGTGCCGGGACAGAGAGTGGCTACACCTTC.

This chain connects TRBV4-3 to TRBJ2-1; 13 bases align to TRBD2. This CDR3 is 17 amino acids long. After removal of 0 bases from V and 7 bases from J, the junction contained 6 bases not matched to a gene. Germline CDR1 LGHNA, CDR2 YSLEER. This CDR3 reads CASSQDTGLAGINEQFF. The CDR3 bases are TGCGCCAGCAGCCAAGATACGGGACTAGCGGGAATAAATGAGCAGTTCTTC.

In regard to this clone: This could be a read error, since a much larger clone is one nucleotide away. The V gene is TRBV11-2, the J gene TRBJ2-2; no clear D gene. This CDR3 comprises 11 residues. Germline V gene sequence: CDR1 SGHAT, CDR2 FQNNGV. The V end was cut by 2 bases, the J end by 5 bases, with 0 bases between. The CDR3 loop reads CASSLTGELFF. CDR3 DNA: TGTGCCAGCAGCTTAACCGGGGAGCTGTTTTTT.

The rearrangement uses TRBV9 and TRBJ1-1; D remains unclear. Germline V gene sequence: CDR1 SGDLS, CDR2 YYNGEE. The CDR3 is 13 amino acids. V lost 0 bases, J lost 1 base, and 4 bases lay in between. The CDR3 bases are TGTGCCAGCAGCGTAGAGAGGAACACTGAAGCTTTCTTT. Protein sequence: CASSVERNTEAFF. The whole variable domain, filled in from reference TRBV9 and TRBJ1-1, reads DSGVTQTPKHLITATGQRVTLRCSPRSGDLSVYWYQQSLDQGLQFLIQYYNGEERAKGNILERFSAQQFPDLHSELNLSSLELGDSALYFCASSVERNTEAFFGQGTRLTVV.